Listed here are 32 T cell receptor beta chains from one sample, sequenced in a study of siplizumab effects on memory and regulatory T cells. Measured with immunoSEQ multiplex PCR; TCRdb has only the in-frame clones, and not every one. This sample has some 120,000 clones, with 90% to 95% found just once. Sequenced material: non-Treg CD4+ T cells sorted from blood. These receptors were collected from a human donor in good health.

V is TRBV4-1 and J is TRBJ1-4; a weak D match, TRBD1 (5 bases). The CDR3 totals 17 residues. Trimming took off 4 bases at V and 5 bases at J, with 20 bases between the two ends. CDR1 is MGHRA and CDR2 is YSYEKL in the germline V gene. CDR3 DNA sequence: TGCGCCAGCAGCCGCACACAGATCGGGGGTCAAAATGAAAAACTGTTTTTT. Its translation is CASSRTQIGGQNEKLFF.

For this clone: The junction does not match germline at one end; this may be a read error. This sample also contains other DNA sequences that code for the same CDR3. The rearrangement joins TRBV5-1 to TRBJ2-3; D remains ambiguous. Germline CDR1 SGHRS, CDR2 YFSETQ. The CDR3 extends over 15 amino acids. CDR3 DNA sequence: TGCGCCACTCGTCCCTCCGGCGTGAGCACGGATACGCAGTATTTT. Its protein is CATRPSGVSTDTQYF.

This chain links TRBV5-1 with TRBJ1-2; 7 positions agree with TRBD1. The length of the CDR3 is 15 residues. Germline V gene lookup returns CDR1 SGHRS and CDR2 YFSETQ. Germline trimming cut 4 bases from V and 2 bases from J; bases unmatched to any gene: 8. The CDR3 bases are TGCGCCAGCAGCCTAATCTCGACAGGGAACTATGGCTACACCTTC. It yields the protein CASSLISTGNYGYTF.

This rearrangement joins TRBV28 to TRBJ2-7; D assignment may be TRBD1 or TRBD2 (5 bases each). V was clipped by 3 bases and J by 3 bases, with 12 bases between them. CDR3 size: 14 residues. Germline V CDR1 and CDR2: MDHEN, SYDVKM. The CDR3 sequence: CASSFPAGSYEQYF. DNA for the CDR3: TGTGCCAGCAGTTTTCCGGCAGGGAGCTACGAGCAGTACTTC.

The V call is TRBV2, the J call TRBJ1-1; a possible D gene is TRBD1 (6 bases). This CDR3 spans 11 amino acids. Germline values: CDR1 SNHLY, CDR2 FYNNEI. Trimming left V 5 bases short and J 8 bases short, with 9 bases between. CDR3 region: CASSQGQEAFF. The CDR3 nucleotides read TGTGCCAGCAGTCAAGGACAGGAAGCTTTCTTT. Complete variable domain (other parts from reference TRBV2 and TRBJ1-1): EPEVTQTPSHQVTQMGQEVILRCVPISNHLYFYWYRQILGQKVEFLVSFYNNEISEKSEIFDDQFSVERPDGSNFTLKIRSTKLEDSAMYFCASSQGQEAFFGQGTRLTVV.

This clone was recorded a few times. Within the sample, other DNA sequences also encode this same CDR3. The V gene is TRBV27, the J gene TRBJ1-2, with a possible D match to TRBD1 (5 bases). The V gene lost 5 bases and the J gene lost 5 bases, with 12 bases spanning the gap. Germline-derived CDR1 and CDR2 are MNHEY and SMNVEV (reference sequence). The CDR3 has 13 residues. CDR3 region: CASSPTGGYGYTF. For the CDR3, the DNA is TGTGCCAGCAGTCCCACCGGGGGGTATGGCTACACCTTC.

The J gene is TRBJ2-7, the V gene TRBV19, with D perhaps matching TRBD2 (6 bases). Germline-derived CDR1 and CDR2 are LNHDA and SQIVND (reference sequence). The CDR3 runs to 14 residues. With 3 bases removed from V and 6 bases from J, the gap between germline ends came to 15 bases. The CDR3 loop reads CASSIRNMGGEQYF. The CDR3, as DNA: TGTGCCAGTAGTATTCGAAATATGGGAGGCGAGCAGTACTTC. Looking up the rest from reference TRBV19 and TRBJ2-7 gives the full variable domain: DGGITQSPKYLFRKEGQNVTLSCEQNLNHDAMYWYRQDPGQGLRLIYYSQIVNDFQKGDIAEGYSVSREKKESFPLTVTSAQKNPTAFYLCASSIRNMGGEQYFGPGTRLTVT.

CDR3 bases: TGTGCCAGCAGTGAGGGGACAGGGGGTGGCTATGGCTACACCTTC. Translating gives CASSEGTGGGYGYTF. The chain uses TRBV2 and TRBJ1-2, with TRBD1 matching 11 bases. V shed 3 bases, J shed 4 bases, and the junction held 4 bases outside the gene matches. The germline V gene has CDR1 SNHLY and CDR2 FYNNEI. The CDR3 is 15 residues long.

The rearrangement uses TRBV18 and TRBJ2-5; no firm D call. The CDR3 length is 12 residues. Germline V gene lookup returns CDR1 KGHSH and CDR2 LQKENI. V lost 3 bases and J 2 bases, leaving 4 bases between the germline ends. The CDR3 spells CASSPSQETQYF. The DNA for the CDR3 is TGTGCCAGCTCACCCTCTCAAGAGACCCAGTACTTC.

DNA for the CDR3: TGTGCCAGCAGTTACTCGACAGGGGTCTCTGAAAAACTGTTTTTT. It translates to CASSYSTGVSEKLFF. This rearrangement joins TRBV6-5 to TRBJ1-4; 8 positions match TRBD1. Germline V gives CDR1 MNHEY, CDR2 SVGAGI. V lost 0 bases and J lost 7; bases outside the gene matches: 4. The CDR3 covers 15 residues.

The chain is built from TRBV4-1 and TRBJ2-2; D is unclear. The V end lost 1 base, the J end lost 1 base, and 10 bases lay between the germline ends. The CDR3 spans 16 residues. Germline loops: CDR1 MGHRA, CDR2 YSYEKL. The CDR3 DNA reads as TGCGCCAGCAGCCAAGTCCCAAAGGTGAACACCGGGGAGCTGTTTTTT. Its translation: CASSQVPKVNTGELFF.

The chain carries TRBV11-2 and TRBJ2-7; D is possibly TRBD2 (6 bases). Deletions cut 0 bases from V and 4 bases from J, with 10 bases between. The CDR3 runs to 14 residues. Germline V CDR1 and CDR2: SGHAT, FQNNGV. The CDR3 is CASSLEVGGYEQYF. In DNA, the CDR3 is TGTGCCAGCAGCTTAGAAGTGGGAGGTTACGAGCAGTACTTC.

The CDR3 region has the DNA TGTGCTAGTGGCCCCATTGGTAACAATGAGCAGTTCTTC. Encoded protein: CASGPIGNNEQFF. The chain is built from TRBV12-5 and TRBJ2-1, with D unresolved. The CDR3 consists of 13 residues. Per the germline V gene, CDR1 is LGHNT and CDR2 is FRNRAP. Trimming left V 6 bases short and J 5 bases short, with 11 bases between.

This rearrangement joins TRBV5-1 to TRBJ1-2; 7 bases align to TRBD1. The J segment lost 5 bases and the V segment lost 4 bases, leaving 2 bases of the junction unmatched. The CDR3 has 12 residues. The V gene's germline CDR1 is SGHRS and CDR2 YFSETQ. DNA for the CDR3: TGCGCCAGCAGCACGGGACAGTATGGCTACACCTTC. This gives the protein CASSTGQYGYTF.

This clone was observed a single time. The V gene is TRBV5-5, the J gene TRBJ2-1; a weak D match, TRBD1 (6 bases). The CDR3 runs to 14 residues. CDR1 is SGHKS and CDR2 is YYEKEE in the germline V gene (reference sequence). Trimming pared 2 bases from V and 8 bases from J, leaving 14 bases between. The CDR3: CASSFAPGGDEQFF. CDR3 coding DNA: TGTGCCAGCAGCTTCGCGCCTGGGGGCGATGAGCAGTTCTTC.

This clone was seen once. The chain has TRBV7-3 and TRBJ2-3; TRBD1 matches at 8 bases. The V segment lost 5 bases and the J segment 4 bases; nucleotides outside the gene matches: 11. This CDR3 has 16 residues. Germline V gives CDR1 SGHTA, CDR2 FQGTGA. CDR3 sequence reads: CASSPRAQGVPDTQYF. For the CDR3, the DNA is TGTGCCAGCAGCCCCCGGGCACAGGGGGTCCCAGATACGCAGTATTTT.

This clone was observed a single time. This rearrangement joins TRBV5-1 to TRBJ2-3, with 8 bases matching TRBD2. The CDR3 is made up of 19 amino acids. Germline V gene data show CDR1 as SGHRS and CDR2 as YFSETQ. The junction had 12 bases not matched to a gene; V was cut back by 0 bases and J by 0 bases. CDR3 sequence (DNA): TGCGCCAGCAGCTTGGACGGTATCGCGGGGGGTTTTAGCACAGATACGCAGTATTTT. It translates to CASSLDGIAGGFSTDTQYF.

J is TRBJ2-5 and V is TRBV11-2; D not certain. Trimming took off 0 bases at V and 5 bases at J, with 10 bases between the two ends. The germline V gene has CDR1 SGHAT and CDR2 FQNNGV. The CDR3 has 14 amino acids. CDR3 region: CASSLDGSQETQYF. The CDR3 DNA follows: TGTGCCAGCAGCTTAGACGGTAGCCAGGAGACCCAGTACTTC. Full variable domain (remainder filled in from reference TRBV11-2 and TRBJ2-5): EAGVAQSPRYKIIEKRQSVAFWCNPISGHATLYWYQQILGQGPKLLIQFQNNGVVDDSQLPKDRFSAERLKGVDSTLKIQPAKLEDSAVYLCASSLDGSQETQYFGPGTRLLVL.

V and J are TRBV7-8 and TRBJ2-3, with 8 bases fitting TRBD2. The CDR3 contains 16 residues. The ends lost 5 bases at V and 2 bases at J; junction bases unmatched: 9. Germline CDR1 and CDR2: SGHVS and FQNEAQ. As DNA, the CDR3 is TGTGCCAGCAGCCCCCGGTATAGCGGGGACACAGATACGCAGTATTTT. Translation gives CASSPRYSGDTDTQYF.

This chain links TRBV2 with TRBJ2-3; 10 nucleotides agree with TRBD2. Trimming cost V 7 bases and J 4 bases; bases outside gene matches: 5. The CDR3 covers 14 residues. Germline V gives CDR1 SNHLY, CDR2 FYNNEI. As DNA, the CDR3 is TGTGCCAGCACGGGCCTAGCGGGAGCAGATACGCAGTATTTT. Amino acid sequence: CASTGLAGADTQYF.

The chain is built from TRBV28 and TRBJ1-1; tentative D call: TRBD1 (6 bases). CDR1 is MDHEN and CDR2 is SYDVKM in the germline V gene. Trimming left V 3 bases short and J 1 base short, with 12 bases between. This CDR3 has 15 amino acids. The CDR3 sequence: CASSFPGHQNTEAFF. The CDR3 coding sequence is TGTGCCAGCAGTTTCCCGGGACACCAGAACACTGAAGCTTTCTTT. The full variable domain, with the rest looked up from reference TRBV28 and TRBJ1-1, is DVKVTQSSRYLVKRTGEKVFLECVQDMDHENMFWYRQDPGLGLRLIYFSYDVKMKEKGDIPEGYSVSREKKERFSLILESASTNQTSMYLCASSFPGHQNTEAFFGQGTRLTVV.

The chain recombines TRBV5-1 with TRBJ2-6, with D uncertain. CDR1 SGHRS and CDR2 YFSETQ come from the germline V gene. This CDR3 comprises 13 residues. Trimming left V 1 base short and J 4 bases short, with 3 bases between. CDR3 nucleotides: TGCGCCAGCAGCTTGTACGGGGCCAACGTCCTGACTTTC. This sequence encodes CASSLYGANVLTF.

The chain recombines TRBV6-4 with TRBJ2-2; D is perhaps TRBD2 (6 bases). CDR3 length equals 14 residues. Germline V gene data show CDR1 as MRHNA and CDR2 as SNTAGT. Trimming stripped 1 base from V and 10 bases from J, with 13 bases between. CDR3 sequence reads: CASSDWAGSEELFF. The CDR3 coding sequence is TGTGCCAGCAGTGACTGGGCGGGGTCCGAGGAGCTGTTTTTT.

This rearrangement joins TRBV7-9 to TRBJ1-5, with 7 bases that match TRBD1. CDR3 length: 15 residues. With 4 bases clipped from V and 7 bases from J, the junction kept 10 bases outside the gene matches. Germline V CDR1 and CDR2: SEHNR, FQNEAQ (reference sequence). The CDR3 spells CASSSTGDRWQPQHF. In nucleotides, the CDR3 is TGTGCCAGCAGCTCAACAGGGGACCGATGGCAGCCCCAGCATTTT.

The genes are TRBV4-2 and TRBJ2-3; 9 bases fit TRBD2. The ends lost 0 bases at V and 6 bases at J; junction bases unmatched: 7. Per germline, CDR1 LGHNA and CDR2 YNFKEQ. The CDR3 length is 16 residues. Here the CDR3 reads CASSQEQAGGGDTQYF. The CDR3 bases are TGTGCCAGCAGCCAAGAGCAAGCGGGAGGAGGGGATACGCAGTATTTT.

The V and J genes are TRBV9 and TRBJ2-5; no reliable D call. Germline assignment: CDR1 SGDLS and CDR2 YYNGEE. V shed 1 base and J shed 4 bases, with 8 bases lying between them. CDR3 size: 13 residues. The CDR3 spells CASSVTASETQYF. As DNA, the CDR3 is TGTGCCAGCAGCGTAACAGCGTCAGAGACCCAGTACTTC.

V and J are TRBV19 and TRBJ1-5, with D possibly being TRBD1 (6 bases). V was clipped by 4 bases and J by 9 bases, with 19 bases between them. The length of the CDR3 is 15 residues. From germline, CDR1 is LNHDA and CDR2 SQIVND (reference sequence). CDR3 bases: TGTGCCAGTAGTAGGGAGCGGACAGCCGCGAGGCCCCAGCATTTT. Amino acid sequence: CASSRERTAARPQHF. Together with reference TRBV19 and TRBJ1-5, the CDR3 gives the full variable domain: DGGITQSPKYLFRKEGQNVTLSCEQNLNHDAMYWYRQDPGQGLRLIYYSQIVNDFQKGDIAEGYSVSREKKESFPLTVTSAQKNPTAFYLCASSRERTAARPQHFGDGTRLSIL.

This clone was found once. The chain has TRBV7-9 and TRBJ2-1, with 10 bases that match TRBD2. V trimming: 2 bases; J trimming: 3 bases; junction bases outside the gene matches: 4. This CDR3 region has 16 residues. Germline-derived CDR1 and CDR2 are SEHNR and FQNEAQ (reference sequence). The CDR3 here is CASSLLLAGNYNEQFF. DNA of the CDR3: TGTGCCAGCAGCTTATTACTAGCGGGGAACTACAATGAGCAGTTCTTC.

The chain carries TRBV7-3 and TRBJ2-1; 7 nucleotides agree with TRBD2. The CDR3 covers 15 residues. In germline, CDR1 is SGHTA, CDR2 FQGTGA. J gave up 7 bases and V 2 bases, and 8 bases lay outside the gene matches. The CDR3 DNA follows: TGTGCCAGCAGCTTATCTGGTACTAGCGCTAATGAGCAGTTCTTC. It yields the protein CASSLSGTSANEQFF.

The CDR3 DNA sequence: TGTGCCAGCAGTTCCTCCGGGACAATATATGGCTACACCTTC. It codes for CASSSSGTIYGYTF. The chain carries TRBV6-5 and TRBJ1-2; a weak D match, TRBD1 (6 bases). Between the trimmed V and J ends, which lost 4 bases and 5 bases, there was a span of 14 bases. CDR1 and CDR2 from the germline V gene are MNHEY and SVGAGI. CDR3 length equals 14 residues.

J is TRBJ1-5 and V is TRBV7-4; D uncertain. The germline CDR1 and CDR2 sequences are SGHVT and SQSDAQ. The V end lost 4 bases, the J end lost 0 bases, and 4 bases lay between the germline ends. The CDR3 runs 13 residues. CDR3 loop: CASSSYSNQPQHF. The CDR3 nucleotides read TGTGCCAGCAGCTCTTATAGCAATCAGCCCCAGCATTTT.

The chain joins TRBV5-1 to TRBJ1-1; 11 bases line up with TRBD1. Trimming cost V 4 bases and J 3 bases; bases outside gene matches: 8. Per the germline V gene, CDR1 is SGHRS and CDR2 is YFSETQ. This CDR3 is 16 amino acids long. CDR3 protein: CASSPGQGARHTEAFF. The CDR3 DNA sequence: TGCGCCAGCAGCCCCGGACAGGGGGCTCGGCACACTGAAGCTTTCTTT.